The rows below give T cell receptor beta chains drawn from one sample of a study of T cell responses to AZD1222 COVID-19 vaccine. This table comes from immunoSEQ multiplex PCR, and its TCRdb copy is limited to in-frame clones, with some not included. The sample holds about 100,000 clones, approximately 90% seen once. The specimen comprised peripheral blood, sampled 28 days after the second AZD1222 dose. The source is an adult who received the AZD1222 COVID-19 vaccine. Both conserved end residues are part of each CDR3. D genes are given only for firm matches.

length,V,J,D,CDR3,DNA
15,TRBV5-1,TRBJ1-1,TRBD1,CASTPTTGGNTEAFF,TGCGCCAGCACACCGACGACAGGGGGTAACACTGAAGCTTTCTTT
14,TRBV5-1,TRBJ2-3,TRBD2,CASSLGLAREDMYF,TGCGCCAGCAGCTTGGGACTAGCGCGGGAGGATATGTATTTT
15,TRBV27,TRBJ2-7,TRBD2,CASSPSGRAVYEQYF,TGTGCCAGCAGTCCTAGCGGGAGGGCCGTCTACGAGCAGTACTTC
13,TRBV7-2,TRBJ2-7,-,CASSFTGSYEQYF,TGTGCCAGCAGCTTTACAGGCTCCTACGAGCAGTACTTC
15,TRBV18,TRBJ1-2,-,CASSPPAVGLYGYTF,TGTGCCAGCTCACCACCGGCCGTAGGTCTCTATGGCTACACCTTC
15,TRBV28,TRBJ2-7,TRBD1,CASSSTGELSYEQYF,TGTGCCAGCAGTTCAACAGGGGAGCTCTCCTACGAGCAGTACTTC
16,TRBV15,TRBJ2-7,TRBD1,CATSRDSPTGSYEQYF,TGTGCCACCAGCAGAGATTCTCCGACAGGGTCCTACGAGCAGTACTTC
17,TRBV19,TRBJ1-4,TRBD1,CASSRRTGGASGEKLFF,TGTGCCAGTAGTCGGAGGACAGGGGGCGCCAGTGGGGAAAAACTGTTTTTT
17,TRBV19,TRBJ2-1,-,CASSIAWRGSSYNEQFF,TGTGCCAGTAGTATAGCCTGGAGAGGCAGCTCCTACAATGAGCAGTTCTTC
13,TRBV29-1,TRBJ1-1,TRBD1,CSVGTDLNTEAFF,TGCAGCGTCGGGACAGACTTGAACACTGAAGCTTTCTTT
16,TRBV30,TRBJ2-1,TRBD2,CAWMGATSGSRHKQFF,TGTGCCTGGATGGGAGCGACTAGCGGGAGTCGACACAAGCAGTTCTTC
16,TRBV7-3,TRBJ2-1,-,CASSAIRGAIYNEQFF,TGTGCCAGCAGCGCTATCCGGGGGGCGATATACAATGAGCAGTTCTTC
13,TRBV18,TRBJ1-1,TRBD1,CASSLGTGSEAFF,TGTGCCAGCTCACTCGGGACAGGGAGTGAAGCTTTCTTT
15,TRBV5-1,TRBJ1-2,-,CASSLLSTVGSGYTF,TGCGCCAGCAGCCTCCTCTCGACAGTGGGTAGCGGCTACACCTTC